The 14 T cell receptor beta chains reported below all come from one sample, sequenced in a study of CXCR3-negative and CXCR3-positive naive CD8 T cells. Study observations and caveats: Naive CXCR3-positive cells had TRB CDR3s more hydrophobic than those of CXCR3-negative naive cells.

The TRB libraries of cDNA were built by UMI-labeled 5' RACE. TCRdb reprocessed the 5' RACE reads, with one entry per CDR3 protein and no DNA. The repertoire table contains about 84,000 distinct CDR3 sequences. Which antigens these TCRs recognize remains unknown. Sequencing was done on a sample of naive CXCR3+ CD8+ T cells from blood. Documented subset: CD45RO-CCR7+CD27+CD95- naive CD8+ T cells expressing CXCR3 (TNR3+). These receptor sequences come from a human donor in good health. Some clones in this sample may be carry-over from other donors' samples.

The chain uses TRBV7-9 and TRBJ2-7; absent DNA, TCRdb's TRBD1 call cannot be checked. The V gene's germline CDR1 is SEHNR and CDR2 FQNEAQ (reference sequence). The CDR3 totals 14 residues. The CDR3 region is CASSVPGRTYEQYF.

The rearrangement uses TRBV3-1 and TRBJ2-7. CDR3 size: 11 residues. The germline CDR1 and CDR2 sequences are LGHDT and YNNKEL (reference sequence). This chain's CDR3 is CASSQAYEQYF.

The chain recombines TRBV20-1 with TRBJ1-2; TCRdb returns TRBD1, unconfirmable since there is no DNA. CDR1 and CDR2 (germline): DFQATT, SNEGSKA (reference sequence). The length of the CDR3 is 13 residues. The CDR3 spells CSARVEGGVGYTF.

The chain is built from TRBV11-3 and TRBJ2-1; TCRdb indicates TRBD2, and absent DNA this call remains unverified. There are 13 residues in the CDR3. Germline CDR1 is SGHNT and CDR2 is YENEEA. The CDR3 spells CASSLRGTDEQFF. The variable domain in full, completed from reference TRBV11-3 and TRBJ2-1, reads EAGVVQSPRYKIIEKKQPVAFWCNPISGHNTLYWYLQNLGQGPELLIRYENEEAVDDSQLPKDRFSAERLKGVDSTLKIQPAELGDSAVYLCASSLRGTDEQFFGPGTRLTVL.

The genes are TRBV6-5 and TRBJ2-1; the TRBD1 assignment by TCRdb is unverifiable without DNA. This CDR3 spans 18 amino acids. Germline CDR1 and CDR2: MNHEY and SVGAGI. This chain's CDR3 is CASSSNPPDRVGHNEQFF.

The chain uses TRBV15 and TRBJ2-2; TCRdb's D call, TRBD1, is unchecked because there is no DNA. The CDR3 is 16 residues long. Germline loops: CDR1 LNHNV, CDR2 YYDKDF (reference sequence). The chain's CDR3 is CATSRVEGASDGELFF.

The V call is TRBV7-8, the J call TRBJ1-2; TCRdb gives TRBD1 as the D gene, but with no DNA this cannot be confirmed. Looked up from germline, CDR1 is SGHVS and CDR2 is FQNEAQ. This CDR3 comprises 16 residues. CDR3 loop: CASSLNSLPDNHRYTF. The full variable domain, with the rest looked up from reference TRBV7-8 and TRBJ1-2, is GAGVSQSPRYKVAKRGQDVALRCDPISGHVSLFWYQQALGQGPEFLTYFQNEAQLDKSGLPSDRFFAERPEGSVSTLKIQRTQQEDSAVYLCASSLNSLPDNHRYTFGSGTRLTVV.

The J gene is TRBJ2-1, the V gene TRBV20-1; no DNA is available, so the TRBD2 call from TCRdb remains unchecked. The CDR3 is made up of 20 amino acids. Germline V gene data show CDR1 as DFQATT and CDR2 as SNEGSKA (reference sequence). The CDR3 region is CSARIGIGRDVERRYNEQFF.

The rearrangement uses TRBV7-9 and TRBJ1-1. The germline V gene has CDR1 SEHNR and CDR2 FQNEAQ (reference sequence). The CDR3 is made up of 13 amino acids. CDR3 amino acids: CASSLPRNTEAFF. The entire variable domain, with the rest obtained from reference TRBV7-9 and TRBJ1-1, is as follows: DTGVSQNPRHKITKRGQNVTFRCDPISEHNRLYWYRQTLGQGPEFLTYFQNEAQLEKSRLLSDRFSAERPKGSFSTLEIQRTEQGDSAMYLCASSLPRNTEAFFGQGTRLTVV.

The chain recombines TRBV14 with TRBJ2-1; TCRdb names TRBD1, which stays unverified in the absence of DNA. This CDR3 comprises 19 residues. Germline V CDR1 and CDR2: SGHDN, FVKESK. The CDR3 sequence is CASSQERGPGGLSYNEQFF.

V usage is TRBV27 and J usage is TRBJ2-7; without DNA, the TCRdb call of TRBD1 cannot be checked. Germline CDR1 reads MNHEY; CDR2 reads SMNVEV (reference sequence). This CDR3 region has 19 residues. The CDR3 protein is CASSLSTGTGTAPANEQYF.

The chain carries TRBV5-1 and TRBJ2-2; the TCRdb D gene call, TRBD2, has no DNA to confirm it. This CDR3 spans 14 amino acids. CDR1 and CDR2 (germline): SGHRS, YFSETQ. The CDR3 here is CASSPGLNTGELFF.

J is TRBJ2-7 and V is TRBV12-3 or TRBV12-4; with no DNA, the TCRdb D assignment of TRBD1 cannot be verified. CDR3 length: 15 residues. The CDR3 protein is CASSSTLGQVDEQYF.

The V and J genes are TRBV6-6 and TRBJ1-2. CDR1 and CDR2 (germline): MNHNY, SVGAGI (reference sequence). The CDR3 is 14 residues long. The chain's CDR3 is CASSWPADPYGYTF.